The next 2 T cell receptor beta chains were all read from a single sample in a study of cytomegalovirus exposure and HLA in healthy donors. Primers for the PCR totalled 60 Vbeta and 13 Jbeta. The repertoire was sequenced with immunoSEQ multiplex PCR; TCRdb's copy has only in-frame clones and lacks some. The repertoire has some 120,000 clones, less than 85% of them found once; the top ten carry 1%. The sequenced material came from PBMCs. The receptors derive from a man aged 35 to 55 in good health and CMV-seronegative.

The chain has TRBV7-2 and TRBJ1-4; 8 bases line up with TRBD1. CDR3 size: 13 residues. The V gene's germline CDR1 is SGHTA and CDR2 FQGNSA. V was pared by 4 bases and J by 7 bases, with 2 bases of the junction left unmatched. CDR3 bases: TGTGCCAGCAGCTCGGACAGGGTTGAAAAACTGTTTTTT. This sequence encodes CASSSDRVEKLFF.

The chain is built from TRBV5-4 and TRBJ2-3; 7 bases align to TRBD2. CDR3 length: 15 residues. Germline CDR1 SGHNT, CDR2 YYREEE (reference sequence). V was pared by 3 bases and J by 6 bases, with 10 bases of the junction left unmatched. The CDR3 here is CASSSGLDTVDTQYF. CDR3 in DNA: TGTGCCAGCAGCTCCGGACTAGATACAGTGGATACGCAGTATTTT.